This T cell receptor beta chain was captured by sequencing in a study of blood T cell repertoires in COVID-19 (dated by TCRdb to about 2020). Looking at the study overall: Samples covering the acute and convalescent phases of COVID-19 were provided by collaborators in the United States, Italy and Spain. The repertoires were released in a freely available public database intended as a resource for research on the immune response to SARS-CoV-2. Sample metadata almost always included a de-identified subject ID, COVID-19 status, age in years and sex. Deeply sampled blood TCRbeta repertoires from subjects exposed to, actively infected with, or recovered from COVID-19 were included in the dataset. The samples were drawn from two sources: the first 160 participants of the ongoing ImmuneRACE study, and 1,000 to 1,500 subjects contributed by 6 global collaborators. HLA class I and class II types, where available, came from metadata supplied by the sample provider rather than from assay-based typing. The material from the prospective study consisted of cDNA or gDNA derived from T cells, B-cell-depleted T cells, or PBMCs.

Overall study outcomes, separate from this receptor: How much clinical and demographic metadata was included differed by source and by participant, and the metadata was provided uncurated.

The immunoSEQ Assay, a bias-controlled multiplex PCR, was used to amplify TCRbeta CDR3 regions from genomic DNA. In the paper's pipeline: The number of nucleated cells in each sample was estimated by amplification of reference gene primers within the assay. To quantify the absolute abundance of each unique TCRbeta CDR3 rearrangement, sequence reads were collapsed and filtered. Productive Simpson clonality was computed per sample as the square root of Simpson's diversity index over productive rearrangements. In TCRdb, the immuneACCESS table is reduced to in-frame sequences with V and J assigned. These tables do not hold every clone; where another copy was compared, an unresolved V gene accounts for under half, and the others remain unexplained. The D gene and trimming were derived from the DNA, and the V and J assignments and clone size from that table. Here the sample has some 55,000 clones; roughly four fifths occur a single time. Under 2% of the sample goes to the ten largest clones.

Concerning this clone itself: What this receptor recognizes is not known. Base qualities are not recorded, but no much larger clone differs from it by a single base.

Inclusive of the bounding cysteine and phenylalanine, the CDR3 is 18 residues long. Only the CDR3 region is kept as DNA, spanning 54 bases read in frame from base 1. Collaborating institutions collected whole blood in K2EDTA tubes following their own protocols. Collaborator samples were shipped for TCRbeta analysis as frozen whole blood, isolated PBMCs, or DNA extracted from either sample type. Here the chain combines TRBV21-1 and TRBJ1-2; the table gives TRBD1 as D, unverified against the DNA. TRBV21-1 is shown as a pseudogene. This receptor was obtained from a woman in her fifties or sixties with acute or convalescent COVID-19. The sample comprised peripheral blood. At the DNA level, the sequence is TGTGCCAGCAGTAAGGGACCGACAGGGATTTTAGCTAACTATGGCTACACCTTC. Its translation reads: CASSKGPTGILANYGYTF.